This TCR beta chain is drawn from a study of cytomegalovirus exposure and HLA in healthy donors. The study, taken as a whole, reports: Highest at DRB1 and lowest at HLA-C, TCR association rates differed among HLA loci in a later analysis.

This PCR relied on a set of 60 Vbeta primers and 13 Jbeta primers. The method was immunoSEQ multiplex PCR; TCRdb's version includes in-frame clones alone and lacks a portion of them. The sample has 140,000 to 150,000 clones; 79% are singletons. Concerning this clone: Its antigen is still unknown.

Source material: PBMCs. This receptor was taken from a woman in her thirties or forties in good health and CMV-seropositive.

DNA for the CDR3: TGCGCCAGCAGCCTGGGCGGTGCAGCAGATACGCAGTATTTT. Its protein product is CASSLGGAADTQYF. V gene TRBV5-1 combines with J gene TRBJ2-3; D ambiguous. The CDR3 totals 14 residues. V was pared by 4 bases and J by 4 bases, with 13 bases between. The V gene's germline CDR1 is SGHRS and CDR2 YFSETQ.